This T cell receptor (beta chain) was documented in a study of vaccination effects on CD4 cells after COVID-19. In the study overall: Each participant was given two doses of one vaccine (BNT162b2 or mRNA-1273). Study-wide results and limits: Late after vaccination, infection- and vaccine-induced clones showed marked clonal contraction.

This CDR3 contains 18 residues. TCRdb keeps only in-frame clones here, not all; method: immunoSEQ multiplex PCR. The table includes tens of thousands of clones, about three quarters detected once. About this clone itself: Antigen unknown.

Expansion with viral peptide pools was applied to antigen-specific CD4+ T cells by the ViraFEST assay prior to sequencing. After roughly eleven days in culture, the CD4+ T cells were isolated. Neither prior SARS-CoV-2 infection nor positive nucleocapsid antibodies were present in the vaccine recipients. Sequencing was performed on CD4+ T cells from PBMCs cultured with HCoV-NL63 spike peptides, taken before COVID-19 vaccination. The receptor was isolated from a human donor who received a COVID-19 vaccine. This rearrangement joins TRBV21-1 to TRBJ1-5. TRBV21-1 is annotated as a pseudogene. CDR3 DNA: TGTGCCAGCAGCAAAAATGGGTTGACCTTTTGCAGCAATCAGCCCCAGCATTTT. Residues: CASSKNGLTFCSNQPQHF.